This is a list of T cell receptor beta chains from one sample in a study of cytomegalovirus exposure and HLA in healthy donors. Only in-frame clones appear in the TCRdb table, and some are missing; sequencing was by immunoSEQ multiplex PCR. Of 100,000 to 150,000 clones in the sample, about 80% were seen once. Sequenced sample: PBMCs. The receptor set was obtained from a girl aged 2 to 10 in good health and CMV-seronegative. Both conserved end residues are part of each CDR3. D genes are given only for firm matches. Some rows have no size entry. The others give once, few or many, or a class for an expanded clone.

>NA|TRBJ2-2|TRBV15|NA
TGTGCCACCAGCAGAGATCTGCAGGGCAACACCGGGGAGCTGTTTTTT
CATSRDLQGNTGELFF
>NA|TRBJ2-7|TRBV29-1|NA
TGCAGCGTTCGGGGGACGGTCTCCTACGAGCAGTACTTC
CSVRGTVSYEQYF
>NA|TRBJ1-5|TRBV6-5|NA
TGTGCCAGCAGTTACTCGCAGGCCAATCAGCCCCAGCATTTT
CASSYSQANQPQHF
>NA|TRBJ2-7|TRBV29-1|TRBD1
TGCAGCGGGCTCGGGGCTCGGGGACAGGGCTACGAGCAGTACTTC
CSGLGARGQGYEQYF
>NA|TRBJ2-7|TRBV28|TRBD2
TGTGCCAGCAGTGTAGCGGGAGTGACCTACGAGCAGTACTTC
CASSVAGVTYEQYF
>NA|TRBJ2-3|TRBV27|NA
TGTGCCAGCACCAGTGGGGTGGGACTGCCCTCTGATACGCAGTATTTT
CASTSGVGLPSDTQYF
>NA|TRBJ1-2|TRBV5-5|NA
TGTGCCAGCGGAACACAGGGTTTCTATGGCTACACCTTC
CASGTQGFYGYTF
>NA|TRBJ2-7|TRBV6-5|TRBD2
TGTGCCAGCAGTTACGGGACTAGCGGGACCTACGAGCAGTACTTC
CASSYGTSGTYEQYF
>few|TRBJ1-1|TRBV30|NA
TGTGCCTGGAGTTATTTGGGGCAAGCTTTCTTT
CAWSYLGQAFF
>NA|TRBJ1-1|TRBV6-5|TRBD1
TGTGCCAGCAGTAAGGAAGGGGGCGGCACTGAAGCTTTCTTT
CASSKEGGGTEAFF
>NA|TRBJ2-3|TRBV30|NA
TGTGCCTGGATCTCGGACAGAGGTACGCAGTATTTT
CAWISDRGTQYF
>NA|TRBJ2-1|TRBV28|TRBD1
TGTGCCAGCTCAGGGGACAGGGGGGTGAATGAGCAGTTCTTC
CASSGDRGVNEQFF
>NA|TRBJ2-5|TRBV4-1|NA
TGCGCCAGCAGCCAGCCGTCGGGACTCCACCTCGGCCAGTACTTC
CASSQPSGLHLGQYF
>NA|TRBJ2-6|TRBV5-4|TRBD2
TGTGCCAGCAGTTCCGGCGCCACTAGCGGTTACTCTGGGGCCAACGCCCTGACTTTC
CASSSGATSGYSGANALTF
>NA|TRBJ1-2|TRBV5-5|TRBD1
TGTGCCAGCAGCCCCGCCGGAGGGACAGGGATCTATGGCTACACCTTC
CASSPAGGTGIYGYTF
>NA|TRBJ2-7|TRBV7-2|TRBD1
TGTGCCAGCAGCTTAGAGGGACAGTCTACGAGTAAGCAGTACTTC
CASSLEGQSTSKQYF
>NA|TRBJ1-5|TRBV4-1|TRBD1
TGCGCCAGCAGCCAAGTTGCGACAGGGCGGAGGCAGCCCCAGCATTTT
CASSQVATGRRQPQHF
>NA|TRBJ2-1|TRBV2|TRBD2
TGTGCCAGCAGTGAGAGTGGGACTACAACCTACAATGAGCAGTTCTTC
CASSESGTTTYNEQFF
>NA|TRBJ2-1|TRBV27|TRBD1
TGTGCCAGCAGCCCGGGACAGGGGAACAATGAGCAGTTCTTC
CASSPGQGNNEQFF
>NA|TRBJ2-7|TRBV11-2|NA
TGTGCCAGCAGCTTAGATGGGAGGTCCTACGAGCAGTACTTC
CASSLDGRSYEQYF
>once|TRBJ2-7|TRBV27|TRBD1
TGTGCCAGCAGTTGGACAGGGGGTAGTGACGAGCAGTACTTC
CASSWTGGSDEQYF
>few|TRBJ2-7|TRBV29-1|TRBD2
TGCAGCGTTCGCCTAGCGGGGTCCTACGAGCAGTACTTC
CSVRLAGSYEQYF
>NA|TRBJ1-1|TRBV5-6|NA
TGTGCCAGCAGCTTGGCCGCCACCGAGCCTTACACTGAAGCTTTCTTT
CASSLAATEPYTEAFF
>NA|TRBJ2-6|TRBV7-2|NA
TGTGCCAGCAGCGCCAGGGTCTCTGGGGCCAACGTCCTGACTTTC
CASSARVSGANVLTF
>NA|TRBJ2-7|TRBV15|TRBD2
TGTGCCACCAGCAGAGCCGGGACTAGCGCGGACTACGAGCAGTACTTC
CATSRAGTSADYEQYF
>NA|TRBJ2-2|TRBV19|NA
TGTGCCAGTAGTATAGGCAGGGCTAACACCGGGGAGCTGTTTTTT
CASSIGRANTGELFF
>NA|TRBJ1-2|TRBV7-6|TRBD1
TGTGCCAGCAGCTCCCGACAGGGGGGAAGTGGCTACACCTTC
CASSSRQGGSGYTF
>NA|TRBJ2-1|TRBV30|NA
TGTGCCTGGAGTGTCCTTAGCTCCTACAATGAGCAGTTCTTC
CAWSVLSSYNEQFF
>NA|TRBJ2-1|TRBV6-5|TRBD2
TGTGCCAGCAGTGCACTAGCGGGTTTATACAATGAGCAGTTCTTC
CASSALAGLYNEQFF
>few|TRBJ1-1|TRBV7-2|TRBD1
TGTGCCAGCAGCCCGGGGACAGGGGAATTGAACACTGAAGCTTTCTTT
CASSPGTGELNTEAFF
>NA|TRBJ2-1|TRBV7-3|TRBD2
TGTGCCAGCAGCCCAGGGACTAGCGGTCTCAATGAGCAGTTCTTC
CASSPGTSGLNEQFF
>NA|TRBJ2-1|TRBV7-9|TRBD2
TGTGCCAGCAGCCCCCCCGGGACTAGCGGGAGTAATGAGCAGTTCTTC
CASSPPGTSGSNEQFF
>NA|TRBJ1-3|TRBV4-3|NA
TGCGCCAGCAGCCAGCGATACTCAGGGGACTCTGGAAACACCATATATTTT
CASSQRYSGDSGNTIYF
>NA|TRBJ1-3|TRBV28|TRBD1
TGTGCCAGCAAACCGGGGACAGGGACGAGAAACACCATATATTTT
CASKPGTGTRNTIYF
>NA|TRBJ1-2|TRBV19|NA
TGTGCCAGTAGTATAACTTCTGGGGCTGGCTACACCTTC
CASSITSGAGYTF
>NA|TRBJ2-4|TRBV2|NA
TGTGCCAGCAGTGCAGGTAGGAAGACGGACATTCAGTACTTC
CASSAGRKTDIQYF
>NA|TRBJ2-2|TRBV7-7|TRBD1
TGTGCCAGCCGGACAGGGCAAACCGGGGAGCTGTTTTTT
CASRTGQTGELFF
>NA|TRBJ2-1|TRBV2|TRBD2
TGTGCCAGCAGTGACAGGTGGGGGGGGAGTGAGCAGTTCTTC
CASSDRWGGSEQFF
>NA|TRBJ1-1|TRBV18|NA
TGTGCCAGCTCACCAGATCAGGTAAAAGCTTTCTTT
CASSPDQVKAFF